This TCR beta chain was recovered during a study of T cell responses to AZD1222 COVID-19 vaccine. Overall study findings and caveats: Variant regions that are unmutated are reportedly the target of nearly half of spike-specific TCRs.

As concerns this clone: Its antigen is not identified.

The V and J ends lost 5 bases and 8 bases respectively, with 13 bases between them. In germline, CDR1 is MDHEN, CDR2 SYDVKM. CDR3 size: 13 residues. Repertoires were generated with immunoSEQ multiplex PCR, while TCRdb's copy carries only in-frame clones and drops some. Found here are approximately 89,000 clones, 80% to 95% of them singletons; the top ten hold under 5%. The material sequenced was peripheral blood, taken on day 0 of MenACWY control vaccination. The TCR comes from an adult in good health. The gene calls are TRBV28 and TRBJ2-1, with D possibly being TRBD1 (5 bases). The CDR3 loop is CASSSRVSDEQFF. In DNA form, the CDR3 reads TGTGCCAGCAGTAGCAGGGTGTCCGATGAGCAGTTCTTC.